The following is a T cell receptor beta chain sequence with its context. Original handling: Scientists estimated how many nucleated cells there were by amplifying reference gene primers. Libraries were prepared by immunoSEQ multiplex PCR; TCRdb keeps only in-frame clonotypes and omits some of them. D and trimming come from the DNA, and the V and J calls and clone size come from that table. Of roughly 220,000 clones in the sample, around 85% were seen once. Researchers sorted participants into cohorts using their self-reported clinical history. This sample is drawn from a study of blood T cell repertoires in COVID-19. Study information: Whether acute or convalescent, the COVID-19 samples came from the United States, Italy and Spain. T cells, B-cell-depleted T cells, or PBMCs supplied cDNA or gDNA.

After removal of 5 bases from V and 0 bases from J, the junction contained 6 bases not matched to a gene. The germline V gene encodes CDR1 SGHVS and CDR2 FQNEAQ. The CDR3 has 16 residues. The TCR comes from a woman aged 40 to 50 with acute COVID-19. The rearrangement links TRBV7-8 to TRBJ1-5; 8 nucleotides match TRBD1. The sample consisted of PBMCs or T cells enriched from blood (not recorded which). The CDR3, as DNA: TGTGCCAGCAGCATTTGGACAGGGAATAGCAATCAGCCCCAGCATTTT. Its protein is CASSIWTGNSNQPQHF.